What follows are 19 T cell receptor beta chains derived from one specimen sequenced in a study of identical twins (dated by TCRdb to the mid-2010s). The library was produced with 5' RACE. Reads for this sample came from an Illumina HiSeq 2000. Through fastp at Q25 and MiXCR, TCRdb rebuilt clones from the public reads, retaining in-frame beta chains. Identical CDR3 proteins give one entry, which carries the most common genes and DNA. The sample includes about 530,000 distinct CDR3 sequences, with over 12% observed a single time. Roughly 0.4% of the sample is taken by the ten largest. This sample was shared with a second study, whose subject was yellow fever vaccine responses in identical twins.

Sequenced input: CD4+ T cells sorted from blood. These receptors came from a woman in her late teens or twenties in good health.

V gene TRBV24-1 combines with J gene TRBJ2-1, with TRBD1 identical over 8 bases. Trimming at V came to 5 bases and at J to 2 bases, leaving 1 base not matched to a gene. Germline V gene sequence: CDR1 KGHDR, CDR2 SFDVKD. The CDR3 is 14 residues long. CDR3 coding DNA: TGTGCCACCAGTGGGACAGGGACCTACAATGAGCAGTTCTTC. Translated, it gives CATSGTGTYNEQFF.

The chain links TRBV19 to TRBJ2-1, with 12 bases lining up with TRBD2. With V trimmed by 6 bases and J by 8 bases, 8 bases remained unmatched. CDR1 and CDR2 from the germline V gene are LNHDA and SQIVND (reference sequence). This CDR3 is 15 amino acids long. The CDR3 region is CASRTGTSGLDEQFF. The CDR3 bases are TGTGCCAGTAGGACCGGGACTAGCGGGTTAGATGAGCAGTTCTTC. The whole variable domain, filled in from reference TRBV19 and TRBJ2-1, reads DGGITQSPKYLFRKEGQNVTLSCEQNLNHDAMYWYRQDPGQGLRLIYYSQIVNDFQKGDIAEGYSVSREKKESFPLTVTSAQKNPTAFYLCASRTGTSGLDEQFFGPGTRLTVL.

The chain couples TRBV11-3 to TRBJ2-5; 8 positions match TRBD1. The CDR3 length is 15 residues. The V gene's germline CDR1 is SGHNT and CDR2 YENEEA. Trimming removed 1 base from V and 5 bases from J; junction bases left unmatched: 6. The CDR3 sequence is CASSLVGDRSETQYF. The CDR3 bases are TGTGCCAGCAGCTTAGTTGGGGACAGGAGTGAGACCCAGTACTTC.

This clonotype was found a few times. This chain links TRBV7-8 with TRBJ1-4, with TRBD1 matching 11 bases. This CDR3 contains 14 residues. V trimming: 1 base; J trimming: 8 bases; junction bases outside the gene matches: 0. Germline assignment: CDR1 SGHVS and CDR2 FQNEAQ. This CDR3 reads CASSLGTGGEKLFF. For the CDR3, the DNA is TGTGCCAGCAGCTTAGGGACAGGGGGCGAAAAACTGTTTTTT.

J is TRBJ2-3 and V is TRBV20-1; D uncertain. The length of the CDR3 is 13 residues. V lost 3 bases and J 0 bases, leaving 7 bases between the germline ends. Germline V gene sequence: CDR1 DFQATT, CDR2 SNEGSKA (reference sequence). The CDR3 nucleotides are TGCAGTGCTAGCCGGGTCAGCACAGATACGCAGTATTTT. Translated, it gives CSASRVSTDTQYF.

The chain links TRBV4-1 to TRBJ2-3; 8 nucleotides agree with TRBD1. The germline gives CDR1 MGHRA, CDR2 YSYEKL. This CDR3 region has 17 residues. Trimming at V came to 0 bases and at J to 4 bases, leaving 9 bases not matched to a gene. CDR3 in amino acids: CASSQDRQGRGADTQYF. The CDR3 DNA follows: TGCGCCAGCAGCCAAGACCGACAGGGGCGCGGCGCAGATACGCAGTATTTT.

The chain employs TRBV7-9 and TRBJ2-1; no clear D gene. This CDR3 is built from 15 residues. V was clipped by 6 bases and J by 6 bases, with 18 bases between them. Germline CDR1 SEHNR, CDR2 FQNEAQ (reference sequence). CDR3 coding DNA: TGTGCCAGCAGTTTCGACCCCCCACCTCGCAATGAGCAGTTCTTC. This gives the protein CASSFDPPPRNEQFF.

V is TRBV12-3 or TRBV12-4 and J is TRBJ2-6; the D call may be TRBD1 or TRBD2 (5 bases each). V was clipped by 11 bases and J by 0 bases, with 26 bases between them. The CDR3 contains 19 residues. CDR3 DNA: TGTGCCTTCTGTTTAGCGCTACAGGCTATACTCTCTGGGGCCAACGTCCTGACTTTC. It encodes CAFCLALQAILSGANVLTF.

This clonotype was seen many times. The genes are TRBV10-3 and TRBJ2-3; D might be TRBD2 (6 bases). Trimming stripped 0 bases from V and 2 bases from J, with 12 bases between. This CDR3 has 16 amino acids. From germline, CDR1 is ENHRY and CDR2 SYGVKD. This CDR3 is CAISESRGLPTDTQYF. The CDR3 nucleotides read TGTGCCATCAGTGAGTCGCGGGGACTTCCCACAGATACGCAGTATTTT.

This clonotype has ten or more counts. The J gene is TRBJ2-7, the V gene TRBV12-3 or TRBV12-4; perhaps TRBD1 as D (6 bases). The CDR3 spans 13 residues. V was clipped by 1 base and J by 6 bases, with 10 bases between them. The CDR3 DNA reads TGTGCCAGCAGTTTAGTTATAGGGGGCGAGCAGTACGTC. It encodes CASSLVIGGEQYV.

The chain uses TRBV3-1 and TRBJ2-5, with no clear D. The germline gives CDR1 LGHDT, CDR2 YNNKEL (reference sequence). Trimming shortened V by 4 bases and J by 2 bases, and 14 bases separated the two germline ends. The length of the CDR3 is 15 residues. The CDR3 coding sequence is TGTGCCAGCAGCCGTCACGGCTGGAGTCAAGAGACCCAGTACTTC. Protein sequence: CASSRHGWSQETQYF.

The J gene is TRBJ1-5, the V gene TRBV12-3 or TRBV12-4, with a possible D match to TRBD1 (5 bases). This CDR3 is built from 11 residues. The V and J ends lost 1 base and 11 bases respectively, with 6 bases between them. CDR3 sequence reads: CASSLGGAQHF. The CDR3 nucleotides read TGTGCCAGCAGTTTAGGAGGGGCCCAGCATTTT.

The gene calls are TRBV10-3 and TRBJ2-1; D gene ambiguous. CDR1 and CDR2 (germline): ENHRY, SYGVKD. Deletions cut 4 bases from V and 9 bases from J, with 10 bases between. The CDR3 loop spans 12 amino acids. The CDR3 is CAISGLVSEQFF. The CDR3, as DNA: TGTGCCATCAGTGGGTTGGTCTCTGAGCAGTTCTTC.

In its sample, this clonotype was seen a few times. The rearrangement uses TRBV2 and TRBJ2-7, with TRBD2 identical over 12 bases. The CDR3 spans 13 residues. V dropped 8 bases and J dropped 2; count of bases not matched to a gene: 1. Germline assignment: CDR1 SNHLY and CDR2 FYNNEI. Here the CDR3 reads CASGLAGTYEQYF. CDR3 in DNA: TGTGCCAGCGGACTAGCGGGGACCTACGAGCAGTACTTC.

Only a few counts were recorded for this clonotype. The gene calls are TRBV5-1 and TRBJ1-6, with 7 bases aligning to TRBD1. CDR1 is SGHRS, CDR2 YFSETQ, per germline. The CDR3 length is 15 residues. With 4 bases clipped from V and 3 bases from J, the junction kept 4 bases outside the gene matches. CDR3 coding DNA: TGCGCCAGCAGCCGACAGGGAGACTATAATTCACCCCTCCACTTT. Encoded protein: CASSRQGDYNSPLHF.

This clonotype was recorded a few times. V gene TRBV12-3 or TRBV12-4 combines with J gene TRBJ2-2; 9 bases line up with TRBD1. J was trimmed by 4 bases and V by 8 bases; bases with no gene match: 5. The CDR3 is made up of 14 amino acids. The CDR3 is CASHRGLFTGELFF. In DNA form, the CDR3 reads TGTGCCAGCCACAGGGGGCTTTTCACCGGGGAGCTGTTTTTT.

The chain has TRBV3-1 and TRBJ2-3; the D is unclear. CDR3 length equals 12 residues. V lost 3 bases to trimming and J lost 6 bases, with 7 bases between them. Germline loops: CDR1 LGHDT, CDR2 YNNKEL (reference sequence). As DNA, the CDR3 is TGTGCCAGCAGCCAGCAACGGGATACGCAGTATTTT. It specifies CASSQQRDTQYF.

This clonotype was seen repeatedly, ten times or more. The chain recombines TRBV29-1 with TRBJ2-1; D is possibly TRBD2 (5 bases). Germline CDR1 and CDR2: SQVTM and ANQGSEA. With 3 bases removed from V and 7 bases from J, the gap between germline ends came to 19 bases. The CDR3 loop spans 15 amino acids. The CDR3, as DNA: TGCAGCGTTGAGATGTGGCAAATCGGGAAGAATGAGCAGTTCTTC. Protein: CSVEMWQIGKNEQFF.

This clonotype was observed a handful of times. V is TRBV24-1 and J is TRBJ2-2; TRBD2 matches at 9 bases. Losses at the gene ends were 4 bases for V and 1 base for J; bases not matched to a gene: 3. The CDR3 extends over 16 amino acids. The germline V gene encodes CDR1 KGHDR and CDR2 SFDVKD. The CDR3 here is CATSESSGKNTGELFF. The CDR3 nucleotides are TGTGCCACCAGTGAATCTAGCGGGAAGAACACCGGGGAGCTGTTTTTT.